This T cell receptor beta chain was found in a study of response to subunit inactivated influenza vaccine. TCRdb fed the RT-PCR reads into MiXCR, producing one record per CDR3 protein. This table holds roughly 550,000 distinct CDR3 sequences, approximately 24% found once. In germline, CDR1 is LGHNA, CDR2 YSLEER. With 0 bases removed from V and 8 bases from J, the gap between germline ends came to 14 bases. This CDR3 is built from 15 residues. This clonotype was found a few times. These data were also filed under a second study, of T cells expressing NK-cell markers. That source reports: cDNA encoding TCR beta was synthesized via 5'RACE template switching incorporating UMIs. A handful of donors likewise had their CD3+CD56-NKG2C+ fraction led by these clonotypes.

V is TRBV4-3 and J is TRBJ2-1, with D unclear. The sequence derives from a man aged 50-60 years who received an inactivated influenza vaccine. The input for sequencing was CD4+ T cells sorted from PBMCs, taken approximately 13 days after vaccination. CDR3 sequence (DNA): TGCGCCAGCAGCCAAGATGGAAGGGTTGAGGATGAGCAGTTCTTC. This translates into CASSQDGRVEDEQFF.